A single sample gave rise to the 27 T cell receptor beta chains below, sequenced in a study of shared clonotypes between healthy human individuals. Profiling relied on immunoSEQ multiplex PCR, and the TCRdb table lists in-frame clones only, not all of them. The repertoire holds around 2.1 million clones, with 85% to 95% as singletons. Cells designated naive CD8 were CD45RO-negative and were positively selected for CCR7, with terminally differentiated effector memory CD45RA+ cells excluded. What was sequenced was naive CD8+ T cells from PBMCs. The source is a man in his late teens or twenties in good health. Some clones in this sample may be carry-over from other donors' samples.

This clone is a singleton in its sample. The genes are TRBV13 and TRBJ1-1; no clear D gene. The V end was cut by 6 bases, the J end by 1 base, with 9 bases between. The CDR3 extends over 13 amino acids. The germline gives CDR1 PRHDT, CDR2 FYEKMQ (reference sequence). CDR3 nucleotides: TGTGCCAGCAGTTGGACGGGGAACACTGAAGCTTTCTTT. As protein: CASSWTGNTEAFF. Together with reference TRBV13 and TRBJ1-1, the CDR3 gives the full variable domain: AAGVIQSPRHLIKEKRETATLKCYPIPRHDTVYWYQQGPGQDPQFLISFYEKMQSDKGSIPDRFSAQQFSDYHSELNMSSLELGDSALYFCASSWTGNTEAFFGQGTRLTVV.

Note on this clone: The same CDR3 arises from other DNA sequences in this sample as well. The CDR3 here is CASVGTELNQPQHF. The CDR3 DNA reads TGTGCCAGCGTTGGGACGGAGCTAAATCAGCCCCAGCATTTT. This chain connects TRBV28 to TRBJ1-5, with a possible D match to TRBD1 (5 bases). This CDR3 comprises 14 residues. The germline V and J ends were trimmed by 8 bases and 4 bases, with 15 bases remaining between them. The germline V gene has CDR1 MDHEN and CDR2 SYDVKM.

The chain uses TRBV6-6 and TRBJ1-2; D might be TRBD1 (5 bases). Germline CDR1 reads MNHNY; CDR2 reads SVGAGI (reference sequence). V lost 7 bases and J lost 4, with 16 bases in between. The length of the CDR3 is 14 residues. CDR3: CASTRTGSSYGYTF. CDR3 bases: TGTGCCAGCACCCGCACAGGAAGTAGCTATGGCTACACCTTC.

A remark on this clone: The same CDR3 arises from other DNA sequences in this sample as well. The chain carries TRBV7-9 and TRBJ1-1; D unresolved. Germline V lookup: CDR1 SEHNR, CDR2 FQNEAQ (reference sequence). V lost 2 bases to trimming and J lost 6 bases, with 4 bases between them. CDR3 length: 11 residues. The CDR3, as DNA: TGTGCCAGCAGCTTATCTGCTGAAGCTTTCTTT. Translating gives CASSLSAEAFF.

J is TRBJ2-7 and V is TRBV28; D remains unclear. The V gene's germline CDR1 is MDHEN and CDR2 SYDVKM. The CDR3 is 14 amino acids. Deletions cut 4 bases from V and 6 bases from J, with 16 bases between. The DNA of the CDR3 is TGTGCCAGCAGTTCTATCAACACGGTGCGCGAGCAGTACTTC. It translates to CASSSINTVREQYF.

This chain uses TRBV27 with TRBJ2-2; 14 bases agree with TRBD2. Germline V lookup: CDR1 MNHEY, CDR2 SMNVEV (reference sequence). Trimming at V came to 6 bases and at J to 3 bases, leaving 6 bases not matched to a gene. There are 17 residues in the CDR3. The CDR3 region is CASRGGLAGVHTGELFF. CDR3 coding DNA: TGTGCCAGCAGGGGGGGACTAGCGGGAGTGCACACCGGGGAGCTGTTTTTT.

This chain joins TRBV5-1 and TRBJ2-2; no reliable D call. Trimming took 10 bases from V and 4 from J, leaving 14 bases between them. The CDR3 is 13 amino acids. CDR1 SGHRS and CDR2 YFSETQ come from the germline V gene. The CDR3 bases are TGCGCCGCTGGTGATTCCGGCACCGGGGAGCTGTTTTTT. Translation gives CAAGDSGTGELFF.

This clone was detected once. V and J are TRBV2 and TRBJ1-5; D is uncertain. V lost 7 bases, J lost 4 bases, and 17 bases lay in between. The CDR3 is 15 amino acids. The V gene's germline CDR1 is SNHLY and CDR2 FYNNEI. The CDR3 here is CASKGVQTKNQPQHF. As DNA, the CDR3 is TGTGCCAGCAAAGGTGTTCAAACGAAGAATCAGCCCCAGCATTTT.

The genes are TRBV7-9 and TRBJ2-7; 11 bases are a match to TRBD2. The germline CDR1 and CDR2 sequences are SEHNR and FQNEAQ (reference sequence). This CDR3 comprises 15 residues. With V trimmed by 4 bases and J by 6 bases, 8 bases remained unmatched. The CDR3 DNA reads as TGTGCCAGCAGCTCGACTAGCGGGATACCGGGCGAGCAGTACTTC. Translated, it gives CASSSTSGIPGEQYF.

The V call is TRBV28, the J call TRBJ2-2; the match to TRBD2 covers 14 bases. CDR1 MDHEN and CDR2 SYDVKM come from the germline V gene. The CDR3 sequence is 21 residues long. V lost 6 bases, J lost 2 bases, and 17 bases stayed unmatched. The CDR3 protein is CASSPAPGLAGAGGNTGELFF. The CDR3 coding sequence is TGTGCCAGCAGCCCGGCCCCGGGACTAGCGGGAGCTGGGGGCAACACCGGGGAGCTGTTTTTT.

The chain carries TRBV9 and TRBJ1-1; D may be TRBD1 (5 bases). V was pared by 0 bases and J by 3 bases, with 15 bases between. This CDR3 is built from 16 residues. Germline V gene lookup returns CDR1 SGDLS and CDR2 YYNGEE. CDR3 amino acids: CASSVATGRGDTEAFF. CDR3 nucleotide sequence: TGTGCCAGCAGCGTAGCTACGGGGAGGGGAGACACTGAAGCTTTCTTT.

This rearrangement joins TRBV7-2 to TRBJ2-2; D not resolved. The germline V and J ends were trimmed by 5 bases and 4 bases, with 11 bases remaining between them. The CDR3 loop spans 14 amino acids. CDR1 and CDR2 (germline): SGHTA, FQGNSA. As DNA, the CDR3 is TGTGCCAGCAGCCCCGGTGGGTCCACCGGGGAGCTGTTTTTT. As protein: CASSPGGSTGELFF.

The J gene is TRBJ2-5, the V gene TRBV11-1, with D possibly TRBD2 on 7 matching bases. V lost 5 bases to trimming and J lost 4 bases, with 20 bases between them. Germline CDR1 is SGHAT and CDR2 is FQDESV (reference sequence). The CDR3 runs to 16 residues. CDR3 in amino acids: CASSAGGPQTRETQYF. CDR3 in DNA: TGTGCCAGCAGCGCCGGGGGGCCACAAACGAGAGAGACCCAGTACTTC.

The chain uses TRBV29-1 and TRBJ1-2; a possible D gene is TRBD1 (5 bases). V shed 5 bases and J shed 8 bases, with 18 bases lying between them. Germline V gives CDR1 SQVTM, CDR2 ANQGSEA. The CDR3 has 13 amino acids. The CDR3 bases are TGCAGCGTTACCGGGGGAACTGTGGAGGGCTACACCTTC. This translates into CSVTGGTVEGYTF.

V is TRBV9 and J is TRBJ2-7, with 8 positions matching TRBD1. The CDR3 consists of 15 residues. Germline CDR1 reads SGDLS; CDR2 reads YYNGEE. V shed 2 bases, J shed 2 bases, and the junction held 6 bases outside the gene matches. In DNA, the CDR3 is TGTGCCAGCAGCGTCGGGACAGGCCCAGCCTACGAGCAGTACTTC. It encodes CASSVGTGPAYEQYF.

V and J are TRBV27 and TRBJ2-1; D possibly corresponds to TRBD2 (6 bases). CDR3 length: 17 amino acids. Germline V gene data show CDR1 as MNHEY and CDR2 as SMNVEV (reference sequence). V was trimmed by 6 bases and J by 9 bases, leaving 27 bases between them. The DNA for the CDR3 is TGTGCCAGCAGCCCGAACCGTGTAGCGCACCAGGGAGGTGAGCAGTTCTTC. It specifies CASSPNRVAHQGGEQFF.

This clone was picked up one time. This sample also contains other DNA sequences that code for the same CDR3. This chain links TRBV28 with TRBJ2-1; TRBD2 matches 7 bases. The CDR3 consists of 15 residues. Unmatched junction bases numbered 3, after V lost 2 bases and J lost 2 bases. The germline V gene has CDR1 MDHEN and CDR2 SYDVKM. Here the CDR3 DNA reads TGTGCCAGCAGTTTAGCGGGAGTCCCCTACAATGAGCAGTTCTTC. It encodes CASSLAGVPYNEQFF.

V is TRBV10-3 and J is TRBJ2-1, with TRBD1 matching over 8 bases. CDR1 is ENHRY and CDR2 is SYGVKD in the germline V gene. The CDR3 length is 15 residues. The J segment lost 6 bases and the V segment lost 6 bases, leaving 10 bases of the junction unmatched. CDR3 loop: CAISTTTGASNEQFF. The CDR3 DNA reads TGTGCCATCAGCACAACGACAGGGGCTTCCAATGAGCAGTTCTTC.

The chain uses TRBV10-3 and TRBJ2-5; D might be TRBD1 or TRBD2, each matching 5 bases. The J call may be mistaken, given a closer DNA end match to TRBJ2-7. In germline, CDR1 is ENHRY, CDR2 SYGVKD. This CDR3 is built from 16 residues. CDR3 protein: CAISEPGTASSYEQYF. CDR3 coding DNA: TGTGCCATCAGTGAGCCCGGGACGGCCAGCTCCTACGAGCAGTACTTC.

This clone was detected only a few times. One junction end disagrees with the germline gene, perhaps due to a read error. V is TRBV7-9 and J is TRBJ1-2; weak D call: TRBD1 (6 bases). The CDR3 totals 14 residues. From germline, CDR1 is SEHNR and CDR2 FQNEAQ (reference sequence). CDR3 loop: CASSTSNGTRNPYF. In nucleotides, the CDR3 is TGTGCCAGCAGCACATCAAACGGGACACGCAACCCTTACTTC. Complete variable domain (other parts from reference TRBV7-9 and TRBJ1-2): DTGVSQNPRHKITKRGQNVTFRCDPISEHNRLYWYRQTLGQGPEFLTYFQNEAQLEKSRLLSDRFSAERPKGSFSTLEIQRTEQGDSAMYLCASSTSNGTRNPYFGSGTRLTVV.

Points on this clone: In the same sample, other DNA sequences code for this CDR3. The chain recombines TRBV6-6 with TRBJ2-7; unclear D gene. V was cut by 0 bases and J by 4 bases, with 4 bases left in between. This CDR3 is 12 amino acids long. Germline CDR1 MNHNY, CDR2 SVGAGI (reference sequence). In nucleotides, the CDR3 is TGTGCCAGCAGTTACTCGAGTTACGAGCAGTACTTC. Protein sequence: CASSYSSYEQYF.

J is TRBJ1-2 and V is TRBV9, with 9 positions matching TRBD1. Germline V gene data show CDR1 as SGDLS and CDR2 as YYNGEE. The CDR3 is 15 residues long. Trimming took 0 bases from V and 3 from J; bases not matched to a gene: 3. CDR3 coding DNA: TGTGCCAGCAGCGTAGACAGGGGGCTCGACTATGGCTACACCTTC. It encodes CASSVDRGLDYGYTF.

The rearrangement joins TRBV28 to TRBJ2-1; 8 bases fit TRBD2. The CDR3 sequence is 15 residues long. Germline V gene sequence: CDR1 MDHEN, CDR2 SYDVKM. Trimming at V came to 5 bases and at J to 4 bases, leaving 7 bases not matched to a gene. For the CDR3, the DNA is TGTGCCAGCAGTGCGGGTAGCGGGGAATACAATGAGCAGTTCTTC. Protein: CASSAGSGEYNEQFF.

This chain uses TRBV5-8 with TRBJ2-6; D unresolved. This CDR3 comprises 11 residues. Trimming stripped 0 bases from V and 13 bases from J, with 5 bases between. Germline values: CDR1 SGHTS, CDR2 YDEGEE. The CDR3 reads CASSLALVLTF. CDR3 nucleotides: TGTGCCAGCAGCTTGGCCCTAGTCCTGACTTTC. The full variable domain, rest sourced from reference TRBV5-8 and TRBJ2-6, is EAGVTQSPTHLIKTRGQQATLRCSPISGHTSVYWYQQALGLGLQFLLWYDEGEERNRGNFPPRFSGRQFPNYSSELNVNALELEDSALYLCASSLALVLTFGAGSRLTVL.

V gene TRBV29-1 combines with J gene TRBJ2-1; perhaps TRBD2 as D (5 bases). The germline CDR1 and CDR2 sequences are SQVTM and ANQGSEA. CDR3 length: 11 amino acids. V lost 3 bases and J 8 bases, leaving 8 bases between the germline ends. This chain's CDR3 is CSVESGYEQFF. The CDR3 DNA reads TGCAGCGTTGAGTCGGGGTATGAGCAGTTCTTC.

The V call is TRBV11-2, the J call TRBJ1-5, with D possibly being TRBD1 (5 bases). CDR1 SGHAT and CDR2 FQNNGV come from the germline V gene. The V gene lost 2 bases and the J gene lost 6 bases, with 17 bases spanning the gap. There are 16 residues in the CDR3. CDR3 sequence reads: CASSLSSHRRGQPQHF. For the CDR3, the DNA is TGTGCCAGCAGCTTATCTAGCCACAGGAGAGGTCAGCCCCAGCATTTT.

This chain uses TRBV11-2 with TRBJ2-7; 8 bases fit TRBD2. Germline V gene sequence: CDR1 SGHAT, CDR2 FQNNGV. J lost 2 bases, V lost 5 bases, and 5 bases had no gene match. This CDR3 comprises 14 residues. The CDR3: CASSGLAPTYEQYF. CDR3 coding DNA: TGTGCCAGCAGCGGACTAGCACCAACCTACGAGCAGTACTTC.